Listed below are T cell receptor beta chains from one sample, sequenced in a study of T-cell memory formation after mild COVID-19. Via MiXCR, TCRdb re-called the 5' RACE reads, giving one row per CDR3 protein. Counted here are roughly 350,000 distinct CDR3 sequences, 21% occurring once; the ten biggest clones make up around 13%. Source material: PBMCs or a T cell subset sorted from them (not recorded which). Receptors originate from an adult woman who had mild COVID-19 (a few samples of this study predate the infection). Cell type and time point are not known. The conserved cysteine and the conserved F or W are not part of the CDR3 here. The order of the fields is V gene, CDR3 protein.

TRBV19 ASSIMLLAGTDTQY
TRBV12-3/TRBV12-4 ASSLGGGKAEAF
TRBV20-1 SARPIGNTEAF
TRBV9 ASSAGQGVSHT
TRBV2 ASSDLQGTLYEQY
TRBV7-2 ASSSNTRINEKLF
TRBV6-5 ASRATGTGANEQF
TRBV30 AWSRLANYNEQF
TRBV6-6 ASSADEDSLPGTTQY
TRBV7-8 ASSLSPSGRAVNEQF
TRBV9 ASGQGYSYEQY
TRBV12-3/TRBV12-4 ASSPGAGTDTQY
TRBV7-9 ASSLAVGFNEKLF
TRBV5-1 ASSFGRGINTEAF
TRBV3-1 ASSPGQGRAGELF
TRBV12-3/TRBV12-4 ASSLETSGIFNEQF
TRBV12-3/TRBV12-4 ASSQSPLSYEQY
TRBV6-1 ASKVEAYAYNEQF
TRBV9 ASSVGAKGTEQY
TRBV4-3 ASSQELAGWQETQY
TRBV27 ASSPKLAVGGYEQF
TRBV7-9 ASSPSSGVTQY
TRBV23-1 ASVLSAAGSLLSSYEQY
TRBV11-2 ASTSSGGLRQETQY
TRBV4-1 ASSQEYRAGPSGELF
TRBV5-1 ASSLTGTNTEAF
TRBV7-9 ASSLMEEKLF
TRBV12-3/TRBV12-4 ASSLRWGGVRQF
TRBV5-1 ASSSGLAGERWF
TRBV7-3 ASSVGTANTGELF
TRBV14 ASSQGRVEQF
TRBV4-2 ASSQDEPGLNEKLF
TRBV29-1 SALQTGRGYNEQF
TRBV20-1 SAVQSEQF
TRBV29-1 SARGGSEETQY
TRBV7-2 ASTPAASVTDTQY
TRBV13 ASSERTRWEPLGEQY
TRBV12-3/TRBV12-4 ASSLWLDRAMGYT
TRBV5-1 ASSLTGLAKNIQY
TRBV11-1 ASSLALLANEQY
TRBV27 ASSPGTGQTEAF
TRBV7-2 ASSWTSGDSYNEQF
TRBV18 ASSHDRAAYEQY
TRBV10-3 ATRDPGSTGANNEQF
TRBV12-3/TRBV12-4 ASSLKGYGEY
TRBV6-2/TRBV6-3 AGTTDGTNLYEQY
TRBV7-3 ASSPRDLGDEQF
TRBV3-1 ASSQDGSGGSDTQY
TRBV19 ASSKGGLAGVRNEQF
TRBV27 ASSLHSYYEQY
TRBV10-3 AIRAGPSEETQY
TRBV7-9 ASSSDAGGANYGYT
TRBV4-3 ASSQDGLAKNIQY
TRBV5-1 ASSSAGTTNTQY